The 10 T cell receptor beta chains in this list originate from one sample, sequenced in a study of immune evolution from preneoplasia to lung adenocarcinoma. Profiled with immunoSEQ multiplex PCR; TCRdb holds only in-frame clones, not every one. The sample carries tens of thousands of clones, under 80% recorded once. Sequenced sample: FFPE invasive lung adenocarcinoma tissue. All receptors come from a person aged 60 to 70 with lung adenocarcinoma.

The chain combines TRBV29-1 with TRBJ2-5; 8 bases are shared with TRBD1. CDR3 length: 15 amino acids. Trimming cost V 6 bases and J 4 bases; bases outside gene matches: 13. Germline-derived CDR1 and CDR2 are SQVTM and ANQGSEA. The DNA for the CDR3 is TGCAGCGTCCCTAAGGCAGGGGGCAAGGGAGAGACCCAGTACTTC. Translating it yields CSVPKAGGKGETQYF. Together with reference TRBV29-1 and TRBJ2-5, the CDR3 gives the full variable domain: SAVISQKPSRDICQRGTSLTIQCQVDSQVTMMFWYRQQPGQSLTLIATANQGSEATYESGFVIDKFPISRPNLTFSTLTVSNMSPEDSSIYLCSVPKAGGKGETQYFGPGTRLLVL.

The V and J genes are TRBV21-1 and TRBJ1-1. TRBV21-1 is given as a pseudogene. CDR3 length equals 15 residues. CDR3 bases: TGTGCCAGCAGCAAACCCTCATTAAGGAACACTGAAGCTTTCTTT. As protein: CASSKPSLRNTEAFF.

The rearrangement uses TRBV7-9 and TRBJ2-7, with a weak D call TRBD2 (5 bases). The CDR3 runs to 13 residues. V lost 1 base and J lost 2, with 6 bases in between. Germline V lookup: CDR1 SEHNR, CDR2 FQNEAQ (reference sequence). The CDR3 coding sequence is TGTGCCAGCAGCTTAGTGACTACCTACGAGCAGTACTTC. Translation: CASSLVTTYEQYF.

The chain has TRBV18 and TRBJ1-5, with a weak D call TRBD1 (5 bases). The CDR3 extends over 14 amino acids. CDR1 and CDR2 from the germline V gene are KGHSH and LQKENI. Deletions cut 5 bases from V and 7 bases from J, with 15 bases between. In nucleotides, the CDR3 is TGTGCCAGCTCAATGGGGGGGACCTCCCAGCCCCAGCATTTT. Its translation: CASSMGGTSQPQHF.

The CDR3 loop reads CASSFTGGGRETQYF. The CDR3 DNA reads as TGTGCCAGCAGTTTTACAGGGGGCGGAAGAGAGACCCAGTACTTC. This sequence joins TRBV6-5 and TRBJ2-5; TRBD1 matches 9 bases. The ends lost 4 bases at V and 4 bases at J; junction bases unmatched: 7. Germline V gene sequence: CDR1 MNHEY, CDR2 SVGAGI. CDR3 length: 15 residues.

The rearrangement uses TRBV5-1 and TRBJ2-2, with D perhaps TRBD1 (5 bases). Germline assignment: CDR1 SGHRS and CDR2 YFSETQ. This CDR3 comprises 16 residues. V was clipped by 0 bases and J by 4 bases, with 13 bases between them. CDR3 residues: CASSLGAGLVTGELFF. CDR3 bases: TGCGCCAGCAGCTTGGGGGCAGGGTTGGTCACCGGGGAGCTGTTTTTT.

This chain joins TRBV7-2 and TRBJ1-1; TRBD1 is a possible D gene (6 bases). Looked up from germline, CDR1 is SGHTA and CDR2 is FQGNSA. The CDR3 covers 16 residues. Trimming stripped 5 bases from V and 0 bases from J, with 16 bases between. The CDR3 is CASSRYGGGMNTEAFF. The CDR3 DNA reads TGTGCCAGCAGCCGGTATGGGGGCGGGATGAACACTGAAGCTTTCTTT.

The J gene is TRBJ2-1, the V gene TRBV19, with 8 bases fitting TRBD2. In germline, CDR1 is LNHDA, CDR2 SQIVND (reference sequence). This CDR3 region has 16 residues. With V trimmed by 3 bases and J by 6 bases, 10 bases remained unmatched. The DNA for the CDR3 is TGTGCCAGTAGTATCTGGGGATCTAGCGGGCGCAATGAGCAGTTCTTC. Translated, it gives CASSIWGSSGRNEQFF.

V is TRBV28 and J is TRBJ1-2; the D gene is possibly TRBD1 (6 bases). CDR3 length: 13 residues. The V and J ends lost 3 bases and 4 bases respectively, with 9 bases between them. Germline loops: CDR1 MDHEN, CDR2 SYDVKM. Here the CDR3 reads CASSFQGSYGYTF. For the CDR3, the DNA is TGTGCCAGCAGTTTTCAGGGGTCCTATGGCTACACCTTC.

The J gene is TRBJ1-5, the V gene TRBV6-5, with D hard to call. V lost 6 bases, J lost 1 base, and 10 bases lay in between. CDR1 is MNHEY and CDR2 is SVGAGI in the germline V gene. The CDR3 has 14 amino acids. CDR3 loop: CASRTGASNQPQHF. In DNA form, the CDR3 reads TGTGCCAGCAGAACCGGAGCAAGCAATCAGCCCCAGCATTTT.